The clone carrying this TCR beta chain was counted at least ten times. Its antigen is not identified. The study excluded patients with uncontrolled infection, other autoimmune disease, pregnancy or lactation. The diagnoses drew upon clinical symptoms, serum thyroxine and TRAb, thyroid ultrasound and orbital computed tomography. The TCR beta CDR3 regions underwent amplification using RNA transcripts as the source. HTBI primers were the set used in a first-round RT-PCR of the TCR CDR3. MiXCR, run by TCRdb on the multiplex PCR reads, gives a single entry per CDR3 protein. Of around 350,000 distinct CDR3 sequences listed, roughly 15% were seen once; the top ten hold around a fifth. This sample was taken from a study of T cells in Graves' hyperthyroidism and ophthalmopathy. Study results and limitations: The blood repertoire included most of the expanded thyroid clonotypes above 0.001. Researchers report that a 13 V-J model separated ophthalmopathy from stable hyperthyroidism.

Germline CDR1 is DFQATT and CDR2 is SNEGSKA (reference sequence). Trimming stripped 7 bases from V and 3 bases from J, with 12 bases between. CDR3 size: 12 residues. This clonotype was obtained from a woman in her twenties or thirties with Graves' ophthalmopathy. The sequenced sample was blood. V gene TRBV20-1 combines with J gene TRBJ1-1; no firm D call. CDR3 protein: CSDLGLDTEAFF. In nucleotides, the CDR3 is TGCAGTGATTTGGGTTTGGACACTGAAGCTTTCTTT.